The 24 T cell receptor beta chains below come from one sample, sequenced in a study of PD-L1 blockade in urothelial cancer. Data came from immunoSEQ multiplex PCR; TCRdb stores just in-frame clones and leaves some out. The sample yields tens of thousands of clones, around 86% seen once. Time point noted: pretreatment peripheral blood. The specimen was PBMCs, collected around atezolizumab (anti-PD-L1) treatment. These receptors all come from a man in his 70s with urothelial cancer.

The chain has TRBV5-1 and TRBJ2-1; 8 positions agree with TRBD2. Per the germline V gene, CDR1 is SGHRS and CDR2 is YFSETQ. The length of the CDR3 is 17 residues. Trimming took 1 base from V and 3 from J; bases not matched to a gene: 9. CDR3 in amino acids: CASSLRTLAAGYNEQFF. The CDR3, as DNA: TGCGCCAGCAGCTTGCGCACACTAGCGGCCGGCTACAATGAGCAGTTCTTC. The whole variable domain, filled in from reference TRBV5-1 and TRBJ2-1, reads KAGVTQTPRYLIKTRGQQVTLSCSPISGHRSVSWYQQTPGQGLQFLFEYFSETQRNKGNFPGRFSGRQFSNSRSEMNVSTLELGDSALYLCASSLRTLAAGYNEQFFGPGTRLTVL.

J is TRBJ2-2 and V is TRBV7-8; TRBD2 matches 7 bases. Germline V CDR1 and CDR2: SGHVS, FQNEAQ. The CDR3 is made up of 14 amino acids. Trimming took 1 base from V and 5 from J; bases not matched to a gene: 1. The CDR3 loop is CASSLGGRTGELFF. In nucleotides, the CDR3 is TGTGCCAGCAGCTTAGGCGGGAGAACCGGGGAGCTGTTTTTT.

This sequence joins TRBV10-3 and TRBJ1-5; weak D call: TRBD1 (5 bases). Germline CDR1 is ENHRY and CDR2 is SYGVKD. V dropped 3 bases and J dropped 2 bases, with 8 bases sitting between them. The CDR3 extends over 14 amino acids. CDR3 loop: CAISEGRGNQPQHF. The CDR3 bases are TGTGCCATCAGTGAAGGCAGGGGCAATCAGCCCCAGCATTTT.

This clone appeared once. This chain connects TRBV29-1 to TRBJ1-1; 9 nucleotides agree with TRBD1. Trimming at V came to 1 base and at J to 4 bases, leaving 10 bases not matched to a gene. The germline V gene has CDR1 SQVTM and CDR2 ANQGSEA. This CDR3 is built from 16 residues. The CDR3 is CSVEGGPGQGRTEAFF. The CDR3, as DNA: TGCAGCGTTGAAGGGGGGCCGGGACAGGGTCGCACTGAAGCTTTCTTT.

The chain employs TRBV19 and TRBJ2-1; 13 nucleotides align to TRBD2. CDR3 length equals 17 residues. V shed 3 bases, J shed 4 bases, and the junction held 6 bases outside the gene matches. From germline, CDR1 is LNHDA and CDR2 SQIVND (reference sequence). This CDR3 reads CASSIYWTSGRYNEQFF. The CDR3 DNA follows: TGTGCCAGTAGTATCTACTGGACTAGCGGGAGATACAATGAGCAGTTCTTC.

The rearrangement uses TRBV15 and TRBJ2-6; 11 bases map to TRBD1. Germline values: CDR1 LNHNV, CDR2 YYDKDF (reference sequence). The length of the CDR3 is 19 residues. V lost 5 bases, J lost 0 bases, and 9 bases stayed unmatched. For the CDR3, the DNA is TGTGCCACCAGCGGGCCCCTAGGGACAGGGGGCTCTGGGGCCAACGTCCTGACTTTC. Protein product: CATSGPLGTGGSGANVLTF.

This chain uses TRBV19 with TRBJ2-7; 8 positions agree with TRBD2. Per germline, CDR1 LNHDA and CDR2 SQIVND (reference sequence). The CDR3 length is 13 residues. Trimming removed 3 bases from V and 6 bases from J; junction bases left unmatched: 4. DNA for the CDR3: TGTGCCAGTAGTATCAGCGGGAGAGGCGAGCAGTACTTC. It yields the protein CASSISGRGEQYF.

The rearrangement links TRBV5-1 to TRBJ1-4; D is unresolved. The CDR3 extends over 13 amino acids. Trimming pared 4 bases from V and 7 bases from J, leaving 11 bases between. Germline V gene lookup returns CDR1 SGHRS and CDR2 YFSETQ. CDR3 region: CASSRSEGEKLFF. The CDR3 coding sequence is TGCGCCAGCAGCCGTTCCGAGGGTGAAAAACTGTTTTTT.

The CDR3 nucleotides read TGCAGCGTTGCCGGGACAAATCGTGAGCAGTACTTC. It yields the protein CSVAGTNREQYF. The chain couples TRBV29-1 to TRBJ2-7; a possible D gene is TRBD1 (6 bases). CDR1 SQVTM and CDR2 ANQGSEA come from the germline V gene. V lost 4 bases and J lost 7, with 14 bases in between. The CDR3 totals 12 residues.

The chain couples TRBV10-3 to TRBJ2-3, with D perhaps TRBD1 (6 bases). Trimming pared 2 bases from V and 6 bases from J, leaving 6 bases between. The germline CDR1 and CDR2 sequences are ENHRY and SYGVKD. This CDR3 has 12 amino acids. CDR3 loop: CAISERGDTQYF. In DNA, the CDR3 is TGTGCCATCAGTGAGAGGGGGGATACGCAGTATTTT.

The genes are TRBV6-4 and TRBJ2-2; D is possibly TRBD2 (6 bases). Germline CDR1 reads MRHNA; CDR2 reads SNTAGT. CDR3 length: 16 amino acids. Deletions cut 4 bases from V and 0 bases from J, with 12 bases between. CDR3 residues: CASSAQAGSNTGELFF. The CDR3 bases are TGTGCCAGCAGTGCGCAGGCGGGATCGAACACCGGGGAGCTGTTTTTT.

V is TRBV4-1 and J is TRBJ1-2; D gene uncertain. This CDR3 comprises 15 residues. V lost 0 bases, J lost 5 bases, and 13 bases lay in between. Germline V gives CDR1 MGHRA, CDR2 YSYEKL. The CDR3 loop is CASSQDYPVAYGYTF. CDR3 DNA: TGCGCCAGCAGCCAAGATTACCCAGTGGCTTATGGCTACACCTTC.

The J gene is TRBJ2-3, the V gene TRBV4-1, with a weak D call TRBD2 (6 bases). Trimming pared 0 bases from V and 1 base from J, leaving 17 bases between. Germline values: CDR1 MGHRA, CDR2 YSYEKL. CDR3 size: 18 residues. The CDR3 region has the DNA TGCGCCAGCAGCCAAGATTTGGAGGGAACGGGGGGCACAGATACGCAGTATTTT. This gives the protein CASSQDLEGTGGTDTQYF.

This chain uses TRBV19 with TRBJ1-3; D is undetermined. Germline CDR1 reads LNHDA; CDR2 reads SQIVND (reference sequence). The germline V and J ends were trimmed by 2 bases and 2 bases, with 7 bases remaining between them. The CDR3 is 14 amino acids. DNA of the CDR3: TGTGCCAGTAGTATAATCGGGGCTGGAAACACCATATATTTT. Its translation is CASSIIGAGNTIYF. Supplemented by reference TRBV19 and TRBJ1-3, the full variable domain reads DGGITQSPKYLFRKEGQNVTLSCEQNLNHDAMYWYRQDPGQGLRLIYYSQIVNDFQKGDIAEGYSVSREKKESFPLTVTSAQKNPTAFYLCASSIIGAGNTIYFGEGSWLTVV.

The CDR3 is CASSSHIWGGDYEQYF. CDR3 nucleotide sequence: TGTGCCAGCAGTTCGCATATATGGGGGGGCGACTACGAGCAGTACTTC. The rearrangement links TRBV28 to TRBJ2-7; TRBD2 might be the D (7 bases). V gave up 4 bases and J gave up 3 bases, with 19 bases separating them. There are 16 residues in the CDR3. Germline CDR1 is MDHEN and CDR2 is SYDVKM.

This clone was observed once. The gene calls are TRBV28 and TRBJ2-7, with TRBD2 as a possible D gene (6 bases). In germline, CDR1 is MDHEN, CDR2 SYDVKM. Trimming took off 6 bases at V and 5 bases at J, with 14 bases between the two ends. The length of the CDR3 is 13 residues. The CDR3 DNA reads as TGTGCCAGCAGCCTAGCGTATTTGGACGAGCAGTACTTC. It is translated as CASSLAYLDEQYF.

The J gene is TRBJ1-1, the V gene TRBV27, with no clear D. The CDR3 extends over 14 amino acids. Germline-derived CDR1 and CDR2 are MNHEY and SMNVEV (reference sequence). V was cut by 4 bases and J by 2 bases, with 11 bases left in between. CDR3: CASSSLGANTEAFF. CDR3 nucleotides: TGTGCCAGCAGTTCCCTAGGAGCCAACACTGAAGCTTTCTTT.

The rearrangement joins TRBV7-2 to TRBJ1-2, with 9 positions matching TRBD1. This CDR3 region has 15 residues. Germline V gene lookup returns CDR1 SGHTA and CDR2 FQGNSA. V lost 1 base to trimming and J lost 8 bases; unmatched junction nucleotides: 8. The CDR3 nucleotides are TGTACCAGCAGCTTAGGCCCGGGACAGGGTACGGGCTACACCTTC. Encoded protein: CTSSLGPGQGTGYTF.

The V and J genes are TRBV18 and TRBJ2-3; the match to TRBD2 covers 11 bases. After removal of 5 bases from V and 1 base from J, the junction contained 2 bases not matched to a gene. This CDR3 region has 15 residues. Germline-derived CDR1 and CDR2 are KGHSH and LQKENI. CDR3 coding DNA: TGTGCCAGCTCATTAGCGGGAGGGCGCACAGATACGCAGTATTTT. Amino acid sequence: CASSLAGGRTDTQYF.

V gene TRBV5-1 combines with J gene TRBJ1-5; D not resolved. The V end was cut by 1 base, the J end by 4 bases, with 6 bases between. The CDR3 is 13 amino acids. Germline CDR1 is SGHRS and CDR2 is YFSETQ. CDR3: CASSLSGNQPQHF. CDR3 sequence (DNA): TGCGCCAGCAGCTTGTCCGGGAATCAGCCCCAGCATTTT.

The chain links TRBV2 to TRBJ2-7; 8 nucleotides align to TRBD2. V lost 7 bases and J lost 0; bases outside the gene matches: 5. The CDR3 runs to 14 residues. The germline V gene has CDR1 SNHLY and CDR2 FYNNEI. The CDR3 sequence is CASTGGSLSYEQYF. In nucleotides, the CDR3 is TGTGCCAGCACGGGGGGGTCCCTCTCCTACGAGCAGTACTTC.

The chain uses TRBV5-5 and TRBJ2-1, with 8 bases that match TRBD1. With 3 bases clipped from V and 8 bases from J, the junction kept 10 bases outside the gene matches. This CDR3 spans 15 amino acids. Per germline, CDR1 SGHKS and CDR2 YYEKEE (reference sequence). For the CDR3, the DNA is TGTGCCAGCAGCTCCGGGACAGGAGAGGTGGATGAGCAGTTCTTC. Encoded protein: CASSSGTGEVDEQFF.

The chain recombines TRBV5-8 with TRBJ1-1; no clear D. This CDR3 spans 13 amino acids. Per germline, CDR1 SGHTS and CDR2 YDEGEE. With 1 base removed from V and 8 bases from J, the gap between germline ends came to 12 bases. The DNA of the CDR3 is TGTGCCAGCAGCTTGACCCATAACATAGAAGCTTTCTTT. It translates to CASSLTHNIEAFF.

V and J are TRBV9 and TRBJ1-5, with TRBD1 as a possible D gene (5 bases). This CDR3 is built from 14 residues. CDR1 and CDR2 from the germline V gene are SGDLS and YYNGEE. Trimming stripped 2 bases from V and 0 bases from J, with 6 bases between. CDR3 loop: CASSVDSSNQPQHF. The CDR3 nucleotides read TGTGCCAGCAGCGTCGACAGTAGCAATCAGCCCCAGCATTTT.